These 30 T cell receptor beta chains were all obtained from the same sample, sequenced in a study of blood T cell repertoires in COVID-19. Method: immunoSEQ multiplex PCR; TCRdb's copy keeps in-frame clones and lacks some. Altogether hundreds of thousands of clones are present, 91% being singletons, with the ten largest covering 3% to 4%. Sequenced: peripheral blood. Every receptor here comes from a woman younger than 35 who had recovered from COVID-19.

This clone showed up just once. J is TRBJ2-5 and V is TRBV20-1; 7 nucleotides align to TRBD1. There are 14 residues in the CDR3. CDR1 DFQATT and CDR2 SNEGSKA come from the germline V gene (reference sequence). With V trimmed by 3 bases and J by 4 bases, 8 bases remained unmatched. The CDR3 nucleotides read TGCAGTGCTAGTCACGGACAGGTTCGAGAGACCCAGTACTTC. Translated, it gives CSASHGQVRETQYF.

This chain connects TRBV24-1 to TRBJ2-1; 7 bases fit TRBD2. CDR1 and CDR2 (germline): KGHDR, SFDVKD. The trim removed 0 bases at V and 0 bases at J, leaving 7 bases unmatched. The CDR3 loop spans 18 amino acids. The CDR3 nucleotides are TGTGCCACCAGTGATTTGGGGGGGGGACGGAGCTCCTACAATGAGCAGTTCTTC. It specifies CATSDLGGGRSSYNEQFF.

V is TRBV7-8 and J is TRBJ2-5, with 7 bases lining up with TRBD1. The V gene's germline CDR1 is SGHVS and CDR2 FQNEAQ. V was clipped by 4 bases and J by 2 bases; unmatched bases: 1. This CDR3 region has 13 residues. CDR3 bases: TGTGCCAGCAGCTACAGGGGACAAGAGACCCAGTACTTC. It is translated as CASSYRGQETQYF. Full variable domain (rest looked up from reference TRBV7-8 and TRBJ2-5): GAGVSQSPRYKVAKRGQDVALRCDPISGHVSLFWYQQALGQGPEFLTYFQNEAQLDKSGLPSDRFFAERPEGSVSTLKIQRTQQEDSAVYLCASSYRGQETQYFGPGTRLLVL.

The chain carries TRBV5-4 and TRBJ1-2; D gene uncertain. The CDR3 length is 13 residues. With 1 base removed from V and 8 bases from J, the gap between germline ends came to 12 bases. Per the germline V gene, CDR1 is SGHNT and CDR2 is YYREEE (reference sequence). CDR3 bases: TGTGCCAGCAGCTTGTTTGAGATTCCGGGCTACACCTTC. Translating it yields CASSLFEIPGYTF.

V usage is TRBV6-1 and J usage is TRBJ2-7, with a weak D call TRBD1 (6 bases). Trimming pared 4 bases from V and 3 bases from J, leaving 22 bases between. CDR3 length equals 17 residues. Germline CDR1 reads MNHNS; CDR2 reads SASEGT. For the CDR3, the DNA is TGTGCCAGCAGTGCGGATGAGGGGGTAAGATTACACTACGAGCAGTACGTC. Translated: CASSADEGVRLHYEQYV.

The genes are TRBV28 and TRBJ1-3; 8 nucleotides line up with TRBD1. CDR1 and CDR2 from the germline V gene are MDHEN and SYDVKM. V lost 4 bases to trimming and J lost 0 bases; unmatched junction nucleotides: 2. The CDR3 is 15 amino acids. CDR3 in amino acids: CASSSQGASGNTIYF. The CDR3 region has the DNA TGTGCCAGCAGTTCTCAGGGGGCCTCTGGAAACACCATATATTTT.

The chain joins TRBV18 to TRBJ2-1; D might be TRBD2 (5 bases). The CDR3 length is 12 residues. V lost 4 bases and J 7 bases, leaving 8 bases between the germline ends. The V gene's germline CDR1 is KGHSH and CDR2 LQKENI. CDR3 amino acids: CASSRRRNEQFF. The CDR3 DNA is TGTGCCAGCTCACGACGGAGGAATGAGCAGTTCTTC. Supplemented by reference TRBV18 and TRBJ2-1, the full variable domain reads NAGVMQNPRHLVRRRGQEARLRCSPMKGHSHVYWYRQLPEEGLKFMVYLQKENIIDESGMPKERFSAEFPKEGPSILRIQQVVRGDSAAYFCASSRRRNEQFFGPGTRLTVL.

This chain connects TRBV19 to TRBJ2-4, with 7 bases identical to TRBD2. V shed 1 base and J 2 bases; nucleotides not matched to a gene: 2. The germline gives CDR1 LNHDA, CDR2 SQIVND (reference sequence). This CDR3 has 15 residues. The CDR3 spells CASSIVRGTKNIQYF. Written as DNA, the CDR3 is TGTGCCAGTAGTATAGTGCGGGGGACCAAAAACATTCAGTACTTC.

This CDR3 reads CASSLAGQYYGYTF. CDR3 nucleotide sequence: TGCGCCAGCAGCTTGGCGGGACAGTACTATGGCTACACCTTC. The chain links TRBV5-1 to TRBJ1-2; 7 nucleotides match TRBD1. The CDR3 is 14 amino acids. With V trimmed by 0 bases and J by 3 bases, 2 bases remained unmatched. CDR1 and CDR2 (germline): SGHRS, YFSETQ.

The sample holds a few counts of this clone. The rearrangement uses TRBV19 and TRBJ2-2; 8 nucleotides match TRBD2. Germline CDR1 reads LNHDA; CDR2 reads SQIVND (reference sequence). The length of the CDR3 is 15 residues. V lost 4 bases, J lost 8 bases, and 9 bases stayed unmatched. CDR3 protein: CASSTRTSPAGELFF. The DNA of the CDR3 is TGTGCCAGTAGTACGAGGACTAGCCCTGCTGGGGAGCTGTTTTTT.

This clone was counted a single time. V usage is TRBV20-1 and J usage is TRBJ2-1; D not certain. Trimming took 3 bases from V and 5 from J, leaving 20 bases between them. Per germline, CDR1 DFQATT and CDR2 SNEGSKA (reference sequence). The CDR3 runs 16 residues. This chain's CDR3 is CSASETLEAFDNEQFF. CDR3 coding DNA: TGCAGTGCTAGTGAGACTCTCGAGGCCTTTGACAATGAGCAGTTCTTC.

J is TRBJ2-1 and V is TRBV15; 13 nucleotides align to TRBD2. CDR1 and CDR2 from the germline V gene are LNHNV and YYDKDF (reference sequence). V trimming: 5 bases; J trimming: 8 bases; junction bases outside the gene matches: 6. CDR3 size: 15 residues. The CDR3 region has the DNA TGTGCCACCAGCGGAAGGACTAGCGGGAGTTATGAGCAGTTCTTC. Its translation is CATSGRTSGSYEQFF.

The J gene is TRBJ2-3, the V gene TRBV4-1, with 10 bases lining up with TRBD2. V lost 2 bases and J lost 4; bases outside the gene matches: 6. The CDR3 loop spans 16 amino acids. Germline V gives CDR1 MGHRA, CDR2 YSYEKL. The CDR3 protein is CASSQRTSGVPDTQYF. CDR3 nucleotide sequence: TGCGCCAGCAGCCAAAGGACTAGCGGCGTACCAGATACGCAGTATTTT.

The V gene is TRBV29-1, the J gene TRBJ2-3; D gene uncertain. This CDR3 comprises 10 residues. The ends were cut back, 4 bases at V and 6 bases at J, with 5 bases in the middle. Per germline, CDR1 SQVTM and CDR2 ANQGSEA. The CDR3: CSVAEDTQYF. Here the CDR3 DNA reads TGCAGCGTTGCCGAGGATACGCAGTATTTT.

J is TRBJ2-1 and V is TRBV9, with 8 nucleotides matching TRBD2. From germline, CDR1 is SGDLS and CDR2 YYNGEE. The CDR3 runs to 15 residues. After removal of 4 bases from V and 0 bases from J, the junction contained 3 bases not matched to a gene. CDR3 sequence reads: CASSSSGVSYNEQFF. The CDR3 bases are TGTGCCAGCAGCAGTAGCGGGGTCTCCTACAATGAGCAGTTCTTC.

The chain joins TRBV12-5 to TRBJ1-2; D is undetermined. CDR3 size: 15 residues. The V gene lost 0 bases and the J gene lost 13 bases, with 21 bases spanning the gap. Germline V gene lookup returns CDR1 LGHNT and CDR2 FRNRAP. The CDR3 sequence: CASGLVRAATGSATF. CDR3 DNA sequence: TGTGCTAGTGGTTTGGTAAGGGCCGCTACGGGGTCGGCCACCTTC. The whole variable domain, filled in from reference TRBV12-5 and TRBJ1-2, reads DARVTQTPRHKVTEMGQEVTMRCQPILGHNTVFWYRQTMMQGLELLAYFRNRAPLDDSGMPKDRFSAEMPDATLATLKIQPSEPRDSAVYFCASGLVRAATGSATFGSGTRLTVV.

The rearrangement links TRBV5-8 to TRBJ2-1, with 7 nucleotides matching TRBD2. V dropped 0 bases and J dropped 2; count of bases not matched to a gene: 5. The CDR3 totals 16 residues. Germline CDR1 SGHTS, CDR2 YDEGEE. The CDR3 spells CASSLGGGSPYNEQFF. The CDR3 DNA reads as TGTGCCAGCAGCTTGGGGGGCGGGAGTCCCTACAATGAGCAGTTCTTC.

The chain couples TRBV4-1 to TRBJ1-2; D ambiguous. This CDR3 contains 14 residues. V was trimmed by 0 bases and J by 2 bases, leaving 7 bases between them. The germline CDR1 and CDR2 sequences are MGHRA and YSYEKL. The CDR3 loop reads CASSQDGENYGYTF. For the CDR3, the DNA is TGCGCCAGCAGCCAAGACGGGGAAAACTATGGCTACACCTTC.

The chain is built from TRBV7-2 and TRBJ1-2, with 7 nucleotides matching TRBD1. V was clipped by 4 bases and J by 5 bases; unmatched bases: 10. This CDR3 has 15 residues. Germline CDR1 is SGHTA and CDR2 is FQGNSA. The DNA of the CDR3 is TGTGCCAGCAGCTACCGGGACAGCCTTTATTATGGCTACACCTTC. This codes for CASSYRDSLYYGYTF.

The CDR3 DNA reads TGTGCCAGCAGCTTTAGTCTAGCGGGAAAGGATGAGCAGTTCTTC. Protein sequence: CASSFSLAGKDEQFF. This chain uses TRBV7-8 with TRBJ2-1; TRBD2 matches 9 bases. The germline CDR1 and CDR2 sequences are SGHVS and FQNEAQ. The CDR3 runs 15 residues. Unmatched junction bases numbered 8, after V lost 3 bases and J lost 8 bases.

The chain recombines TRBV18 with TRBJ2-3; 13 nucleotides match TRBD2. CDR3 size: 20 residues. Germline CDR1 is KGHSH and CDR2 is LQKENI. J was trimmed by 0 bases and V by 3 bases; bases with no gene match: 12. CDR3 sequence reads: CASSPRTGLAGVKSTDTQYF. DNA of the CDR3: TGTGCCAGCTCACCTCGAACAGGACTAGCGGGAGTGAAAAGCACAGATACGCAGTATTTT.

The V and J genes are TRBV7-6 and TRBJ2-3; 14 bases map to TRBD2. CDR3 length: 18 residues. Per germline, CDR1 SGHVS and CDR2 FNYEAQ. Losses at the gene ends were 4 bases for V and 4 bases for J; bases not matched to a gene: 10. The CDR3 DNA is TGTGCCAGCAGCTCCGGGACTAGCGGGAGTTTTCGCGCAGATACGCAGTATTTT. Residues: CASSSGTSGSFRADTQYF.

This chain uses TRBV10-3 with TRBJ1-2; no firm D call. CDR1 and CDR2 from the germline V gene are ENHRY and SYGVKD. The CDR3 spans 14 residues. V shed 4 bases and J shed 8 bases, with 17 bases lying between them. The CDR3 bases are TGTGCCATCAGTGGATCCCCTCCCCACTTCGGCTACACCTTC. This sequence encodes CAISGSPPHFGYTF.

J is TRBJ1-2 and V is TRBV5-4; D uncertain. From germline, CDR1 is SGHNT and CDR2 YYREEE (reference sequence). The V end was cut by 2 bases, the J end by 3 bases, with 14 bases between. This CDR3 comprises 15 residues. The chain's CDR3 is CASSLLRERDYGYTF. As DNA, the CDR3 is TGTGCCAGCAGCTTACTCCGGGAAAGAGACTATGGCTACACCTTC.

J is TRBJ1-1 and V is TRBV11-3, with D tentatively TRBD1 (6 bases). The germline CDR1 and CDR2 sequences are SGHNT and YENEEA. The CDR3 covers 13 residues. V was clipped by 5 bases and J by 3 bases, with 10 bases between them. CDR3 sequence reads: CASSAQGYTEAFF. CDR3 sequence (DNA): TGTGCCAGCAGCGCACAGGGTTACACTGAAGCTTTCTTT.

This clone occurred a few times. The CDR3 reads CASSPLGGTGMRNEQFF. The CDR3 DNA reads as TGTGCCAGCAGCCCATTAGGGGGGACAGGAATGCGGAATGAGCAGTTCTTC. The chain joins TRBV5-6 to TRBJ2-1; 8 nucleotides line up with TRBD1. The CDR3 is 17 amino acids. The V and J ends lost 4 bases and 7 bases, in that order; junction bases with no gene match: 16. Germline V gene lookup returns CDR1 SGHDT and CDR2 YYEEEE.

V and J are TRBV12-5 and TRBJ2-7; tentatively, D is TRBD1 (5 bases). V was trimmed by 1 base and J by 3 bases, leaving 7 bases between them. This CDR3 has 13 amino acids. Germline V lookup: CDR1 LGHNT, CDR2 FRNRAP. The CDR3 reads CASGLGTHYEQYV. For the CDR3, the DNA is TGTGCTAGTGGTTTGGGGACACACTACGAGCAGTACGTC.

This clone came up once. The chain is built from TRBV29-1 and TRBJ1-5; 9 bases map to TRBD1. The length of the CDR3 is 13 residues. In germline, CDR1 is SQVTM, CDR2 ANQGSEA. With 6 bases clipped from V and 7 bases from J, the junction kept 7 bases outside the gene matches. The CDR3 nucleotides are TGCAGCGTGGCCGGGACAGGGAACCAGCCCCAGCATTTT. Its protein product is CSVAGTGNQPQHF.

This clone has more than one count but fewer than ten. This chain links TRBV2 with TRBJ2-2; 7 nucleotides match TRBD2. This CDR3 spans 18 amino acids. The trim removed 6 bases at V and 6 bases at J, leaving 19 bases unmatched. Germline loops: CDR1 SNHLY, CDR2 FYNNEI. The CDR3 spells CASRGFPLGGGVAGELFF. The CDR3 DNA is TGTGCCAGCAGAGGCTTCCCGTTGGGGGGAGGGGTAGCCGGGGAGCTGTTTTTT.

The V and J genes are TRBV5-1 and TRBJ2-7, with a weak D call TRBD2 (5 bases). Germline assignment: CDR1 SGHRS and CDR2 YFSETQ. The V end lost 1 base, the J end lost 6 bases, and 11 bases lay between the germline ends. The CDR3 has 13 amino acids. The CDR3 DNA reads as TGCGCCAGCAGCTTGTTCGGGATCGGCGAGCAGTACGTC. Translated: CASSLFGIGEQYV.